This T cell receptor beta chain was profiled in a study of OX40 agonist ivuxolimab in advanced cancers. On the study more broadly: Ivuxolimab is a fully human IgG2 antibody that activates OX40 (CD134). A mean age of approximately 60 years, range about 20 to 85, was recorded, and approximately 85% were male. Findings of the study overall: Normalized expansion of T-cell clones was also low for some nonresponders.

Method: immunoSEQ multiplex PCR; TCRdb's copy keeps in-frame clones and lacks some. The sample consists of about 28,000 clones, around 86% of them appearing once. As concerns this clone: The target antigen is unknown.

Trimming removed 5 bases at V and 0 bases at J, with 2 bases between. This CDR3 contains 11 residues. The germline gives CDR1 SGHTA, CDR2 FQGNSA. V is TRBV7-2 and J is TRBJ2-7, with unresolved D. The sequencing here drew on CD4+ or CD8+ T cells sorted from blood, taken in a trial of the OX40 agonist ivuxolimab. This receptor was identified in an adult with an advanced solid tumor such as melanoma, head and neck, liver or kidney cancer. In DNA, the CDR3 is TGTGCCAGCAGCGACTCCTACGAGCAGTACTTC. Translated, it gives CASSDSYEQYF.